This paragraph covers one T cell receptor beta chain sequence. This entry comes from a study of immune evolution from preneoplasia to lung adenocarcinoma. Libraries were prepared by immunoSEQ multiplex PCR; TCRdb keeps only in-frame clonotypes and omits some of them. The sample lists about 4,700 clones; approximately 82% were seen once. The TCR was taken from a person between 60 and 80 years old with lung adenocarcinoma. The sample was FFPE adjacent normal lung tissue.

CDR3 region: CASSPGPMNTEAFF. The CDR3 region has the DNA TGTGCCAGCAGTCCCGGACCCATGAACACTGAAGCTTTCTTT. The J gene is TRBJ1-1, the V gene TRBV6-1; D unclear. The germline V gene encodes CDR1 MNHNS and CDR2 SASEGT. This CDR3 spans 14 amino acids. V gave up 5 bases and J gave up 0 bases, with 10 bases separating them.